This TCR beta chain was profiled in a study of Graves' ophthalmopathy and Graves' hyperthyroidism (dated by TCRdb to 2016 to 2019). For context, the study as a whole: Peripheral blood was collected at initial diagnosis, before any treatment. In total, approximately 130 blood samples were TCR-sequenced: some 43 ophthalmopathy, around 75 hyperthyroidism and approximately 17 hyperthyroidism-to-ophthalmopathy patients. The study used signatures of the TCR beta repertoire to tell Graves' ophthalmopathy apart from Graves' hyperthyroidism and to predict which patients would progress to ophthalmopathy. To explore V-J signatures that separate ophthalmopathy from hyperthyroidism, a discovery set of fewer than 110 patients was enrolled, consisting of 43 with ophthalmopathy and around 57 with stable hyperthyroidism. Following sample collection, hyperthyroidism patients were given methimazole at a starting dose of 30 mg daily, and ophthalmopathy patients were given high-dose intravenous methylprednisolone. The independent validation cohort included 18 hyperthyroidism patients plus 17 patients who later progressed from hyperthyroidism to ophthalmopathy. In several hyperthyroidism patients, the T-cell repertoire of thyroid tissue was compared with the T-cell repertoire of blood.

Ophthalmopathy patients had moderately to severely active disease, Clinical Activity Score of at least 3, NOSPECS grade of at least 4, and disease duration under 3 months. Patients with other autoimmune diseases, uncontrolled infections, pregnancy or lactation were excluded from the study. Clinical symptoms, serum thyroxine, TRAb, thyroid ultrasound and orbital computed tomography were used for diagnosis. Using Ficoll-Paque density gradient centrifugation, PBMCs were isolated from about 10 ml of fresh peripheral blood. Total RNA was extracted using Trizol reagent, and RNA quality was checked on an Agilent 2100 Bioanalyzer. TCR beta CDR3 regions were amplified from RNA transcripts for repertoire sequencing. A first-round RT-PCR used HTBI primers with the Qiagen OneStep RT-PCR kit, followed by a second-round multiplex PCR, size selection and purification. Sequencing of the libraries was carried out on an Illumina HiSeq2000 in paired-end mode with 100 bp reads. The authors' pipeline ran thus. SOAPnuke was used to process the reads, throwing out any read that had adapters, had uncalled bases, had a mean Phred below 15, or lacked an exact constant-primer or identifier match. COPE v1.2.5 was used to merge high-quality paired reads. Each unique nucleotide sequence was defined as a clonotype, and clonotypes were aligned to IMGT TRB V, D and J references with MiTCR v1.1. Only V-J combinations with frequency above 0.0001 were analysed, covering about 99% of repertoires. For each V-J combination, a TCR clonal expansion and chaos score was defined as F50 clonal expansion divided by the chaos observed in the TCRdist matrix. Features were reduced by Welch's t-statistics and random forest to approximately 13 V-J combinations, which fed a naive Bayes classifier. The Morisita-Horn index was used to measure how similar the thyroid and blood repertoires were. Through fastp at Q25 and MiXCR, TCRdb rebuilt clones from the public reads, retaining in-frame beta chains. For every CDR3 protein sequence, its rows merge into one entry that carries the most common genes and DNA. These V and J calls derive from TCRdb rather than the authors' analysis. The sample contains 350,000 or so distinct CDR3 sequences, 15% to 20% of them found a single time. The ten largest clones represent roughly an eighth of the sample.

In its sample, this clonotype was seen many times. Its recognized antigen is unknown. No base quality information exists; no much larger clone differs at one position. The paper's findings and limits, for the study overall: Among expanded thyroid clonotypes with frequency above 0.001, most also showed up in blood, which suggests that blood repertoires may reflect the thyroid immune response. The 13-signature model separated ophthalmopathy from stable hyperthyroidism with approximately 85% sensitivity and 81.08% specificity in cross-validation, and 80%/75% in the test set. No statistical method was used to set the sample size in advance, and the investigators knew which group each participant was assigned to. In validation, the model predicted ophthalmopathy progression with about 70% sensitivity and about 77% specificity; some 13 predicted patients were CT-confirmed with GO in a median of around 6 months.

Material: peripheral blood. This sequence was found in an adult man with Graves' ophthalmopathy.

The nucleotide sequence is TGTGCCAGCAGCTTGGACTCGGCCGCGGGGCAAATGCTCCTCCACTTT. Translated, it gives CASSLDSAAGQMLLHF. Rearrangement joined TRBV5-5 to TRBJ1-6; tentative D gene TRBD1, with 5 bases matching. The CDR3 runs 16 residues from the cysteine to the phenylalanine. Left in the record is the CDR3 DNA by itself, 48 bases read in frame from the first base. V sheds 0 bases and J sheds 15 bases, leaving 22 bases between their ends. CDR1 and CDR2, per the germline V gene (reference sequence), are SGHKS and YYEKEE. With the rest looked up from the reference TRBV5-5 and TRBJ1-6 genes rather than sequenced, the full variable domain is DAGVTQSPTHLIKTRGQQVTLRCSPISGHKSVSWYQQVLGQGPQFIFQYYEKEERGRGNFPDRFSARQFPNYSSELNVNALLLGDSALYLCASSLDSAAGQMLLHFGNGTRLTVT.